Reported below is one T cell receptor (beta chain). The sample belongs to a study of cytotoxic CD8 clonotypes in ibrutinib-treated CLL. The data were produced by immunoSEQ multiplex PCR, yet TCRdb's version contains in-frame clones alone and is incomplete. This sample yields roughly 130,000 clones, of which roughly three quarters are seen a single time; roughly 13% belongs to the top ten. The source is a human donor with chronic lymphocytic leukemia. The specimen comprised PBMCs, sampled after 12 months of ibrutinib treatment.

CDR3 sequence: CASSHNFPGPRTGTREQFF. The CDR3 DNA follows: TGTGCCAGCAGCCATAACTTTCCGGGCCCCCGAACCGGGACTCGTGAGCAGTTCTTC. The chain uses TRBV4-2 and TRBJ2-1, with D possibly TRBD2 on 6 matching bases. Germline V lookup: CDR1 LGHNA, CDR2 YNFKEQ. The CDR3 spans 19 residues. V was trimmed by 3 bases and J by 9 bases, leaving 30 bases between them.